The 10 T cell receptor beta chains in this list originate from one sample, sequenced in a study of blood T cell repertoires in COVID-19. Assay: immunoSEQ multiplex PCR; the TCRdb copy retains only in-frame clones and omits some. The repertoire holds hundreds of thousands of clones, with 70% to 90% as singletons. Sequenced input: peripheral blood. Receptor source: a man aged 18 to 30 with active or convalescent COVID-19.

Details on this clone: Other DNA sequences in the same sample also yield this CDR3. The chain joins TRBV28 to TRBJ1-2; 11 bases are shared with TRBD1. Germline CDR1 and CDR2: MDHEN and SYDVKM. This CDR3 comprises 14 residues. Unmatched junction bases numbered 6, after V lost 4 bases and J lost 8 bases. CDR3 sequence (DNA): TGTGCCAGCAGTTCAGGACAGGGGGCGGGAGGCTACACCTTC. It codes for CASSSGQGAGGYTF.

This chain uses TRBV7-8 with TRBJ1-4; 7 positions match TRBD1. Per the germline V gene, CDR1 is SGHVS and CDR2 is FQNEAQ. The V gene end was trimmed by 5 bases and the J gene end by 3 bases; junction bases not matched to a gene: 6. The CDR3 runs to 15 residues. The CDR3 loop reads CASSQGGGSNEKLFF. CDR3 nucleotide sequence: TGTGCCAGCAGCCAGGGGGGGGGTTCTAATGAAAAACTGTTTTTT.

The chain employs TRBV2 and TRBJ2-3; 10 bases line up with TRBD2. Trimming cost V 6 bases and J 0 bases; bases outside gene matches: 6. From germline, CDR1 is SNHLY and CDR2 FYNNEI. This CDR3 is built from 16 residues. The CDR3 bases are TGTGCCAGCAGGGTTAGCGGGGGGTCTAGCACAGATACGCAGTATTTT. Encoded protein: CASRVSGGSSTDTQYF.

The CDR3: CASSFDSSYEQYF. For the CDR3, the DNA is TGTGCCAGCAGCTTTGACAGTTCCTACGAGCAGTACTTC. This rearrangement joins TRBV7-9 to TRBJ2-7; possibly TRBD1 for D (5 bases). Looked up from germline, CDR1 is SEHNR and CDR2 is FQNEAQ (reference sequence). This CDR3 contains 13 residues. Deletions cut 3 bases from V and 1 base from J, with 7 bases between.

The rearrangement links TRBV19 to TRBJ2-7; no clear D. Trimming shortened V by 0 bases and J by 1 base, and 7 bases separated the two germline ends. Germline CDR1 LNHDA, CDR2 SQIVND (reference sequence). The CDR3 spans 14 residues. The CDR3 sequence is CASSIDYLSYEQYF. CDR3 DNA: TGTGCCAGTAGTATAGACTACCTATCCTACGAGCAGTACTTC.

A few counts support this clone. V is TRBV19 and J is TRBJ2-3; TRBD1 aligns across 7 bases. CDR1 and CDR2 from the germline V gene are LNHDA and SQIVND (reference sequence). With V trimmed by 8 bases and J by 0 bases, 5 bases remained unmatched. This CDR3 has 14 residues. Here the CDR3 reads CASSRTGSTDTQYF. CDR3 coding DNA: TGTGCCAGTTCTAGGACAGGAAGCACAGATACGCAGTATTTT.

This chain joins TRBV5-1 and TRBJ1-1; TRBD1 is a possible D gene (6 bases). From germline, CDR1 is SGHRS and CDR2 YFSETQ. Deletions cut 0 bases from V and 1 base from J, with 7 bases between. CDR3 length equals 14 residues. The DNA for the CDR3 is TGCGCCAGCAGCTTGGCACAGGGGAACACTGAAGCTTTCTTT. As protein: CASSLAQGNTEAFF.

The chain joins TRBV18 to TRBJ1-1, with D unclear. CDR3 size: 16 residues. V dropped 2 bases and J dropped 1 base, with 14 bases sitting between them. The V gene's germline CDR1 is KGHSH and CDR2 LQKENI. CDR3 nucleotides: TGTGCCAGCTCACCAAGGGAGGTCTTGAGGAACACTGAAGCTTTCTTT. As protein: CASSPREVLRNTEAFF.

The CDR3 nucleotides are TGTGCCAGCAGCCCCCCCCCGAACTATGGCTACACCTTC. As protein: CASSPPPNYGYTF. The V and J genes are TRBV28 and TRBJ1-2, with D unclear. The CDR3 length is 13 residues. Germline V lookup: CDR1 MDHEN, CDR2 SYDVKM. The V end was cut by 6 bases, the J end by 2 bases, with 10 bases between.

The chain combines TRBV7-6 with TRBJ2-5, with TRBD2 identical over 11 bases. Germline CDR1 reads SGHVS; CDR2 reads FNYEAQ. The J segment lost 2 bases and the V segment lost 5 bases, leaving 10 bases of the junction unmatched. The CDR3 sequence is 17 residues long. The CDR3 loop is CASSPSLAGGPQETQYF. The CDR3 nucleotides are TGTGCCAGCAGCCCTAGTCTAGCGGGGGGTCCTCAAGAGACCCAGTACTTC.